The 24 T cell receptor beta chains listed next were all sequenced from one sample in a study of blood T cell repertoires in COVID-19. Assay: immunoSEQ multiplex PCR; the TCRdb copy retains only in-frame clones and omits some. The sample includes 150,000 to 200,000 clones, 79% seen only once; the top ten take roughly 19%. The sample taken for sequencing was PBMCs or T cells enriched from blood (not recorded which). Receptors originate from a woman in her seventies in a cohort exposed to, infected with or recovered from COVID-19 (not recorded which).

In its sample, this clone was seen many times. At one end the junction does not follow the germline gene, possibly because of a read error. The rearrangement joins TRBV13 to TRBJ2-1; 12 bases match TRBD1. Germline lookup yields CDR1 PRHDT and CDR2 FYEKMQ (reference sequence). CDR3 length equals 16 residues. The CDR3 nucleotides read TGTGCCAGCAGCTCGGCCGGGACAGGGGGCTACGATGAGCAGTTCTTC. Residues: CASSSAGTGGYDEQFF.

The chain joins TRBV7-2 to TRBJ2-7; 13 bases are shared with TRBD2. V lost 6 bases, J lost 6 bases, and 5 bases stayed unmatched. The V gene's germline CDR1 is SGHTA and CDR2 FQGNSA. The CDR3 has 14 residues. CDR3 sequence: CASSPGLAGTEQYF. CDR3 bases: TGTGCCAGCAGTCCGGGACTAGCGGGAACCGAGCAGTACTTC.

The chain is built from TRBV6-5 and TRBJ1-4; tentative D call: TRBD1 (5 bases). Trimming shortened V by 0 bases and J by 6 bases, and 14 bases separated the two germline ends. There are 16 residues in the CDR3. CDR1 and CDR2 (germline): MNHEY, SVGAGI. The CDR3, as DNA: TGTGCCAGCAGTTACTCTCTGGGAGGGGCGGATGAAAAACTGTTTTTT. It translates to CASSYSLGGADEKLFF.

This clone was seen only a few times. Other nucleotide sequences in the sample specify the same CDR3. This chain links TRBV28 with TRBJ2-1, with D hard to call. The CDR3 consists of 11 residues. Trimming shortened V by 2 bases and J by 9 bases, and 5 bases separated the two germline ends. Looked up from germline, CDR1 is MDHEN and CDR2 is SYDVKM. This CDR3 is CASSLRLEQFF. DNA for the CDR3: TGTGCCAGCAGTTTACGACTTGAGCAGTTCTTC. Based on the CDR3 plus reference TRBV28 and TRBJ2-1, the full variable domain is DVKVTQSSRYLVKRTGEKVFLECVQDMDHENMFWYRQDPGLGLRLIYFSYDVKMKEKGDIPEGYSVSREKKERFSLILESASTNQTSMYLCASSLRLEQFFGPGTRLTVL.

V and J are TRBV19 and TRBJ1-3, with 7 bases that match TRBD1. This CDR3 is 13 amino acids long. V trimming: 8 bases; J trimming: 0 bases; junction bases outside the gene matches: 1. Germline V CDR1 and CDR2: LNHDA, SQIVND (reference sequence). In DNA, the CDR3 is TGTGCCAGTCGGACAGGCTCTGGAAACACCATATATTTT. The encoded protein is CASRTGSGNTIYF.

CDR3 residues: CASSSTGTSVNTGELFF. The DNA for the CDR3 is TGTGCCAGCAGCTCCACCGGGACTAGCGTGAACACCGGGGAGCTGTTTTTT. The chain links TRBV9 to TRBJ2-2; 10 bases are a match to TRBD2. CDR3 length equals 17 residues. Trimming removed 4 bases from V and 1 base from J; junction bases left unmatched: 7. Germline CDR1 and CDR2: SGDLS and YYNGEE.

This chain connects TRBV27 to TRBJ2-2; TRBD1 agrees at 12 bases. From germline, CDR1 is MNHEY and CDR2 SMNVEV (reference sequence). With V trimmed by 2 bases and J by 7 bases, 8 bases remained unmatched. CDR3 length: 17 residues. Here the CDR3 reads CASSLRDRGRSGGELFF. The CDR3 coding sequence is TGTGCCAGCAGTTTAAGGGACAGGGGGCGATCGGGCGGGGAGCTGTTTTTT.

The chain is built from TRBV6-6 and TRBJ1-2; TRBD1 might be the D (6 bases). CDR3 length: 15 amino acids. Germline CDR1 MNHNY, CDR2 SVGAGI (reference sequence). Trimming cost V 0 bases and J 6 bases, with 14 bases left between them. Here the CDR3 reads CASSYSPQTGDGYTF. In DNA form, the CDR3 reads TGTGCCAGCAGTTACTCCCCGCAGACAGGAGATGGCTACACCTTC.

The table lists this clone with a few counts. The rearrangement links TRBV29-1 to TRBJ2-1; 9 bases align to TRBD1. The V segment lost 5 bases and the J segment 8 bases; nucleotides outside the gene matches: 4. Per the germline V gene, CDR1 is SQVTM and CDR2 is ANQGSEA. The CDR3 has 12 amino acids. This CDR3 reads CSVYRGLDEQFF. The CDR3 DNA reads as TGCAGCGTTTACAGGGGGCTGGATGAGCAGTTCTTC.

This rearrangement joins TRBV12-3 or TRBV12-4 to TRBJ1-5, with 7 positions matching TRBD1. The CDR3 length is 13 residues. V trimming: 4 bases; J trimming: 6 bases; junction bases outside the gene matches: 3. In DNA, the CDR3 is TGTGCCAGCAGTTCTTACAGGGGTCAGCCCCAGCATTTT. The encoded protein is CASSSYRGQPQHF.

This chain uses TRBV19 with TRBJ2-3; D uncertain. V lost 1 base to trimming and J lost 6 bases, with 2 bases between them. Per the germline V gene, CDR1 is LNHDA and CDR2 is SQIVND (reference sequence). This CDR3 contains 11 residues. CDR3 nucleotide sequence: TGTGCCAGTAGTATAGCGGATACGCAGTATTTT. This sequence encodes CASSIADTQYF.

The gene calls are TRBV10-3 and TRBJ1-6; unclear D gene. CDR1 ENHRY and CDR2 SYGVKD come from the germline V gene. The V end lost 0 bases, the J end lost 5 bases, and 8 bases lay between the germline ends. This CDR3 comprises 15 residues. The CDR3 loop is CAISESGRDNSPLHF. CDR3 sequence (DNA): TGTGCCATCAGTGAGTCAGGGAGGGATAATTCACCCCTCCACTTT.

Here the CDR3 DNA reads TGTGCCACTCGGGATTTGACAGGGAGCGCCTACGAGCAGTACTTC. It is translated as CATRDLTGSAYEQYF. The chain combines TRBV15 with TRBJ2-7; 7 nucleotides line up with TRBD1. CDR1 and CDR2 (germline): LNHNV, YYDKDF (reference sequence). This CDR3 is built from 15 residues. The junction had 13 bases not matched to a gene; V was cut back by 9 bases and J by 2 bases.

As to this clone: Other DNA sequences in the same sample also yield this CDR3. The chain combines TRBV5-1 with TRBJ2-1; D not resolved. Per germline, CDR1 SGHRS and CDR2 YFSETQ. The CDR3 consists of 15 residues. Trimming shortened V by 0 bases and J by 0 bases, and 7 bases separated the two germline ends. This CDR3 is CASSLDGSSYNEQFF. The CDR3, as DNA: TGCGCCAGCAGCTTGGACGGTAGCTCCTACAATGAGCAGTTCTTC.

Points on this clone: A read error may account for a junction end that differs from germline. The chain employs TRBV7-9 and TRBJ2-1, with 7 positions matching TRBD2. CDR1 and CDR2 (germline): SEHNR, FQNEAQ (reference sequence). CDR3 length: 17 residues. DNA for the CDR3: TGTGCCAGCACCTTACAAGCGGGATCCTTCTCCTACAATGAGCAGTTCTTC. Translated: CASTLQAGSFSYNEQFF.

This chain uses TRBV7-2 with TRBJ2-7; 10 nucleotides agree with TRBD2. The CDR3 covers 15 residues. The V gene's germline CDR1 is SGHTA and CDR2 FQGNSA. With V trimmed by 7 bases and J by 6 bases, 12 bases remained unmatched. In nucleotides, the CDR3 is TGTGCCAGCAAACGAGCGGGAGGGCACACCCTCGAGCAGTACTTC. This encodes CASKRAGGHTLEQYF.

This clone was counted a single time. The V and J genes are TRBV19 and TRBJ2-1, with 9 bases identical to TRBD2. Germline loops: CDR1 LNHDA, CDR2 SQIVND (reference sequence). The CDR3 length is 15 residues. Germline trimming cut 3 bases from V and 9 bases from J; bases unmatched to any gene: 9. The CDR3 nucleotides are TGTGCCAGTAGTATTGTTAGCGGGAGTGGAGGTGAGCAGTTCTTC. Its translation is CASSIVSGSGGEQFF.

V and J are TRBV18 and TRBJ1-4; no firm D call. The germline V gene encodes CDR1 KGHSH and CDR2 LQKENI. This CDR3 region has 13 residues. V lost 4 bases and J lost 1, with 4 bases in between. CDR3 sequence reads: CASSLRTNEKLFF. The CDR3 region has the DNA TGTGCCAGCTCACTCAGAACTAATGAAAAACTGTTTTTT. The variable domain in full, completed from reference TRBV18 and TRBJ1-4, reads NAGVMQNPRHLVRRRGQEARLRCSPMKGHSHVYWYRQLPEEGLKFMVYLQKENIIDESGMPKERFSAEFPKEGPSILRIQQVVRGDSAAYFCASSLRTNEKLFFGSGTQLSVL.

V usage is TRBV10-2 and J usage is TRBJ1-1; possible D gene TRBD1, 5 bases. V was pared by 10 bases and J by 1 base, with 7 bases between. This CDR3 is 11 amino acids long. CDR1 is WSHSY and CDR2 is SAAADI in the germline V gene. CDR3 nucleotides: TGCGCCACCACAGGGAACACTGAAGCTTTCTTT. Its translation is CATTGNTEAFF.

The chain combines TRBV7-8 with TRBJ2-7; D is possibly TRBD1 (6 bases). Per the germline V gene, CDR1 is SGHVS and CDR2 is FQNEAQ. V lost 0 bases to trimming and J lost 9 bases, with 18 bases between them. The CDR3 runs 15 residues. The CDR3 is CASSLAELARGMQYF. The CDR3 DNA follows: TGTGCCAGCAGCTTAGCGGAATTGGCGAGGGGGATGCAGTACTTC. Looking up the rest from reference TRBV7-8 and TRBJ2-7 gives the full variable domain: GAGVSQSPRYKVAKRGQDVALRCDPISGHVSLFWYQQALGQGPEFLTYFQNEAQLDKSGLPSDRFFAERPEGSVSTLKIQRTQQEDSAVYLCASSLAELARGMQYFGPGTRLTVT.

The V gene is TRBV5-4, the J gene TRBJ2-2; 15 bases agree with TRBD2. The germline V gene encodes CDR1 SGHNT and CDR2 YYREEE (reference sequence). Trimming took 3 bases from V and 1 from J; bases not matched to a gene: 4. The CDR3 runs to 18 residues. The CDR3 is CASSSGLAGGGNTGELFF. DNA of the CDR3: TGTGCCAGCAGCTCGGGACTAGCGGGAGGTGGGAACACCGGGGAGCTGTTTTTT.

A single count supports this clone. V usage is TRBV6-2 or TRBV6-3 and J usage is TRBJ1-1; TRBD1 might be the D (5 bases). The CDR3 runs to 12 residues. From germline, CDR1 is MNHEY and CDR2 SVGEGT. V was pared by 2 bases and J by 7 bases, with 8 bases between. In DNA, the CDR3 is TGTGCCAGCAGTTACGGGGGGGGTGAAGCTTTCTTT. Amino acid sequence: CASSYGGGEAFF.

This rearrangement joins TRBV3-1 (or the pseudogene TRBV3-2) to TRBJ1-5; D uncertain. The CDR3 is 13 amino acids. The germline V gene encodes CDR1 LGHDT and CDR2 YNNKEL (reference sequence). V was clipped by 1 base and J by 6 bases, with 7 bases between them. CDR3 DNA sequence: TGTGCCAGCAGCCAAGGTCTGGCTCAGCCCCAGCATTTT. Translated: CASSQGLAQPQHF.

The J gene is TRBJ2-4, the V gene TRBV28, with D maybe TRBD2 (5 bases). There are 13 residues in the CDR3. V shed 3 bases and J shed 11 bases, with 14 bases lying between them. Germline CDR1 reads MDHEN; CDR2 reads SYDVKM. CDR3: CASSLVKSGVQYF. The DNA for the CDR3 is TGTGCCAGCAGTTTGGTAAAAAGCGGCGTTCAGTACTTC.